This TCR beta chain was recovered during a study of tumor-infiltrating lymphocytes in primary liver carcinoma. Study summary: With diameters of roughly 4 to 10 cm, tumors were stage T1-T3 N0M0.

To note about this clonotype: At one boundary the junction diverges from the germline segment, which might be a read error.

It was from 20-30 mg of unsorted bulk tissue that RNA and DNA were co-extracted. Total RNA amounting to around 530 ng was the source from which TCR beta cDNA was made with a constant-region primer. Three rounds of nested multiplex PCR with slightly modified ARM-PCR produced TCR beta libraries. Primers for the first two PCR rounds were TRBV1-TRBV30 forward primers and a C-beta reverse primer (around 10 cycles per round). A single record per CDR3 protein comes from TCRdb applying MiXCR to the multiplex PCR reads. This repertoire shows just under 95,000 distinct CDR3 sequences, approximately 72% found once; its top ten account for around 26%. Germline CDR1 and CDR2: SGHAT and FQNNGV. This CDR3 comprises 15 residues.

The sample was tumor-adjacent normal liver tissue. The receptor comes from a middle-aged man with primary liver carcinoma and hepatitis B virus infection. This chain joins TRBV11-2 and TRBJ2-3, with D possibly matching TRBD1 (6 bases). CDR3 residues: CASSLVQRRTDMQYF. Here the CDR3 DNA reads TGTGCCAGCAGCTTAGTACAGAGGAGGACAGATATGCAGTATTTT.